This T cell receptor beta chain derives from a study of blood T cell repertoires in COVID-19. The germline CDR1 and CDR2 sequences are SQVTM and ANQGSEA. This CDR3 is 12 amino acids long. With 6 bases clipped from V and 4 bases from J, the junction kept 3 bases outside the gene matches. Original processing methods: Reference gene primer amplification in the assay estimated nucleated cell counts. TCRdb's copy holds only in-frame clones and misses some; the assay was immunoSEQ multiplex PCR. V, J and clone size are those of that table, while D and trimming were read from the DNA. The sample records 60,000 to 75,000 clones, more than 70% being singletons. This clone was counted only a few times.

The sample comprised peripheral blood. This TCR was recovered from a woman of 80 years or more with active or convalescent COVID-19. This chain links TRBV29-1 with TRBJ1-1, with 9 bases aligning to TRBD1. As DNA, the CDR3 is TGCAGCGTGAGGACAGGGGCCACTGAAGCTTTCTTT. Its protein product is CSVRTGATEAFF.